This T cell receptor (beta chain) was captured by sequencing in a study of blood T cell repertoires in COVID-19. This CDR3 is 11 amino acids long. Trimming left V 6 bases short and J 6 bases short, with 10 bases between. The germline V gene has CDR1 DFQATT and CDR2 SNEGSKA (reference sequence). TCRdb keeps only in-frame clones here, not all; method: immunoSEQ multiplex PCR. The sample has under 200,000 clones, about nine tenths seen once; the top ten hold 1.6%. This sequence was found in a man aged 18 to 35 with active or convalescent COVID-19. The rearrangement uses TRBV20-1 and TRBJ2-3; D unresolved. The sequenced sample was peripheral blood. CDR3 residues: CSARPVDTQYF. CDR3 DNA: TGCAGTGCGAGACCGGTGGATACGCAGTATTTT.